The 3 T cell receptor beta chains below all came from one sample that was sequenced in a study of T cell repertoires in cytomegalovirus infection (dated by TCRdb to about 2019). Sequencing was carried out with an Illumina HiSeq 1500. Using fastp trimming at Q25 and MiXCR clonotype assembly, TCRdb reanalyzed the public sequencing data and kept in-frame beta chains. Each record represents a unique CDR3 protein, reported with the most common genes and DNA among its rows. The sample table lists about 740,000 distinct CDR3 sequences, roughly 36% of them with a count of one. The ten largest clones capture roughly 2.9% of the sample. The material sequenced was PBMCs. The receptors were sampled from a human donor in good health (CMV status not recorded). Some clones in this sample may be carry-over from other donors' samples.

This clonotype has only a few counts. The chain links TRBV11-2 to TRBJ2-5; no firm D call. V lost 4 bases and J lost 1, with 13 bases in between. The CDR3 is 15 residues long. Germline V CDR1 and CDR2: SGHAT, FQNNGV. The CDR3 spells CASSSSVVPQETQYF. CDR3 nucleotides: TGTGCCAGCAGCTCGTCCGTCGTCCCCCAAGAGACCCAGTACTTC. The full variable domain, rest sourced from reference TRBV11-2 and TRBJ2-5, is EAGVAQSPRYKIIEKRQSVAFWCNPISGHATLYWYQQILGQGPKLLIQFQNNGVVDDSQLPKDRFSAERLKGVDSTLKIQPAKLEDSAVYLCASSSSVVPQETQYFGPGTRLLVL.

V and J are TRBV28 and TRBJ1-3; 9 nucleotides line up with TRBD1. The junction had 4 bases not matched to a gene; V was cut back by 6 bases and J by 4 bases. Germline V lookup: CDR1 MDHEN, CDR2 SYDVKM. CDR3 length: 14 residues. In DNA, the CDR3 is TGTGCCAGCAGGGGGACAGGGACCGGAAACACCATATATTTT. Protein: CASRGTGTGNTIYF.

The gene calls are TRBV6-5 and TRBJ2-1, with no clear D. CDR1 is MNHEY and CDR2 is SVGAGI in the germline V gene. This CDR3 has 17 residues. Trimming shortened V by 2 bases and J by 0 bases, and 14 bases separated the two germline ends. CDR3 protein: CASSYSLTGSSYNEQFF. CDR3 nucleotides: TGTGCCAGCAGTTACAGCCTAACGGGTTCCTCCTACAATGAGCAGTTCTTC.